This T cell receptor (beta chain) was documented in a study of Graves' ophthalmopathy and Graves' hyperthyroidism. Broader study findings: The model predicted ophthalmopathy progression with around 69% sensitivity and 72.22% specificity.

For donors with ophthalmopathy, the disease showed moderate-to-severe activity, reached CAS ≥3 and NOSPECS ≥4, and had lasted under 3 months. In regard to this clonotype: As yet, its antigen is unknown.

The germline V gene has CDR1 SEHNR and CDR2 FQNEAQ (reference sequence). The CDR3 loop spans 15 amino acids. V dropped 5 bases and J dropped 10 bases, with 18 bases sitting between them. The sequenced template was RNA, covering the TCR beta CDR3 region. HTBI primers were employed in first-round RT-PCR, then a second-round multiplex PCR followed. In TCRdb, the multiplex PCR reads were re-called with MiXCR into one record per CDR3 protein. The table lists about 700,000 distinct CDR3 sequences, roughly two fifths of them singletons. The clonotype was recovered from an adult man with Graves' ophthalmopathy. Sequencing was done on a sample of peripheral blood. The V and J genes are TRBV7-9 and TRBJ1-6; D might be TRBD1 (5 bases). In DNA form, the CDR3 reads TGTGCCAGCAGCCTGGGGGACCCACTCGTGTCACCCCTCCACTTT. Translated: CASSLGDPLVSPLHF.